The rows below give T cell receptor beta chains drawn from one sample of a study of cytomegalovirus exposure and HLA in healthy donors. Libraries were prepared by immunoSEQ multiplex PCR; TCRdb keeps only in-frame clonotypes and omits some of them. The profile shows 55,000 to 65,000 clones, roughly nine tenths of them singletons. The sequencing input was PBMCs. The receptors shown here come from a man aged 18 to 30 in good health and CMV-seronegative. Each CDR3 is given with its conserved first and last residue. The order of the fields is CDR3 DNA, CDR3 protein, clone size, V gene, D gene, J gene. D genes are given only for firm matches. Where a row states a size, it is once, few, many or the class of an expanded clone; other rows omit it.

TGTGCCAGCAGTTACTCGGGAGGGAGTCAGAACGAGCAGTACTTC CASSYSGGSQNEQYF . TRBV6-5 TRBD2 TRBJ2-7
TGTGCCAGTAGTATACCAGACAGGGGGATAAGGACCCAGTACTTC CASSIPDRGIRTQYF . TRBV19 TRBD1 TRBJ2-5
TGTGCCAGCAGCCCCCGGACTAGCGATAATAACGGGGAGCTGTTTTTT CASSPRTSDNNGELFF . TRBV4-2 TRBD2 TRBJ2-2
TGTGCCAGCAGGAGTATTGAACAGGGGCTAGCAGCTTTCTTT CASRSIEQGLAAFF . TRBV6-5 TRBD1 TRBJ1-1
TGTGCCAGTAGTGGCGGCGGGGGAGACTACGAGCAGTACTTC CASSGGGGDYEQYF . TRBV19 TRBD2 TRBJ2-7
TGTGCCAGCAGCCCTAGCGGGAGCACAGATACGCAGTATTTT CASSPSGSTDTQYF . TRBV7-9 TRBD2 TRBJ2-3
TGTGCCAGCAGAGTACAGGGTTTCAGGAATCAGCCCCAGCATTTT CASRVQGFRNQPQHF . TRBV28 . TRBJ1-5
TGCGCCAGCAGTCACGCGGAGAGGAGCGGGGAGACCCAGTACTTC CASSHAERSGETQYF . TRBV5-1 . TRBJ2-5
TGTGCCAGCAGCCTGGGACTATCCTACAATGAGCAGTTCTTC CASSLGLSYNEQFF . TRBV7-9 TRBD2 TRBJ2-1
TGTGCCAGCAGTGTGACAAAGAGGGTCTACGAGCAGTACTTC CASSVTKRVYEQYF . TRBV6-1 . TRBJ2-7
TGCGCCAGCAGAGAACAGGGGCAAGGCTACACCTTC CASREQGQGYTF . TRBV10-1 TRBD1 TRBJ1-2
TGTGCCAGCAACCAGGACAATCAGCCCCAGCATTTT CASNQDNQPQHF few TRBV28 . TRBJ1-5
TGTGCCAGCAGCTTAGTTAGGGGTGGTTCCACTTACGAGCAGTACTTC CASSLVRGGSTYEQYF . TRBV7-9 . TRBJ2-7
TGTGCCAGCAGCCCCAGAGACGGCGGGCTCGAGACCCAGTACTTC CASSPRDGGLETQYF . TRBV11-3 . TRBJ2-5
TGTGCCAGCTCGCCCGGGACTACCCAAGAGACCCAGTACTTC CASSPGTTQETQYF . TRBV18 TRBD2 TRBJ2-5
TGTGCCAGCAGCAAAGATAGCGGAAAGCTAACCTATCAGCCCCAGCATTTT CASSKDSGKLTYQPQHF . TRBV21-1 . TRBJ1-5
TGTGCCAGCAAGAGCTCTGGAAACACCATATATTTT CASKSSGNTIYF . TRBV14 . TRBJ1-3
TGTGCCAGCAGTTACCGGACTCTCTACGAGCAGTACTTC CASSYRTLYEQYF . TRBV6-5 . TRBJ2-7
TGTGCCAGCAGCTTTATCCCCTACGAGCAGTACTTC CASSFIPYEQYF once TRBV7-9 . TRBJ2-7
TGTGCCACCAGCAGAGCCCGACTAGCGCGGGAGCAGTACTTC CATSRARLAREQYF medium-sized TRBV15 TRBD2 TRBJ2-7
TGTGCCAGCAGTCCTGCCCAAATATCCAGCGGTTACCATTACGAGCAGTACTTC CASSPAQISSGYHYEQYF . TRBV2 . TRBJ2-7
TGTGCCAGCAGCCGACGGACTAGCGGTAACACCGGGGAGCTGTTTTTT CASSRRTSGNTGELFF . TRBV4-2 TRBD2 TRBJ2-2
TGTGCCAGCAGTACGAACAGGGTTACCTACGAGCAGTACTTC CASSTNRVTYEQYF . TRBV27 . TRBJ2-7
TGTGCTAGTGGTTTGGTACTTAATCATGAGCAGTTCTTC CASGLVLNHEQFF . TRBV12-5 . TRBJ2-1
TGTGCCAGCACTGTTGGACTGATCTATGGCTACACCTTC CASTVGLIYGYTF . TRBV2 . TRBJ1-2
TGTGCCAGCAGCTTAGGGTCGGTACTAGGTGGGGACGAGCAGTACTTC CASSLGSVLGGDEQYF . TRBV7-6 . TRBJ2-7
TGTGCCAGCAGCTTAGTCTTAGGACAGGTCTCCTACGAGCAGTACTTC CASSLVLGQVSYEQYF . TRBV11-2 TRBD1 TRBJ2-7
TGTGCCAGCAGCCCCCCTCTAAAGCGGGAGGACGCCTACGAGCAGTACTTC CASSPPLKREDAYEQYF . TRBV7-9 TRBD2 TRBJ2-7
TGTGCCAGCAGAACAGGGGGGGGTTATGGCTACACCTTC CASRTGGGYGYTF . TRBV28 TRBD1 TRBJ1-2
TGTGCCAGCAGAAGGGGACTAGCGGGAGGGCCTCCCACAGATACGCAGTATTTT CASRRGLAGGPPTDTQYF . TRBV7-9 TRBD2 TRBJ2-3
TGCGCCAGCAGCCAAGCGAGGGAGGGTACGCAGTATTTT CASSQAREGTQYF . TRBV4-3 TRBD2 TRBJ2-3
TGTGCCAGCAGCCCTGCCTACGAGCAGTACTTC CASSPAYEQYF . TRBV7-2 . TRBJ2-7